Shown below are 5 T cell receptor beta chains from a single sample sequenced in a study of beta chain features in type 1 diabetes. The investigators reverse transcribed all of the isolated RNA, so they sequenced expressed TCRB transcripts. Produced via immunoSEQ multiplex PCR; TCRdb's table is partial and in-frame only. The sample comprises around 500,000 clones, 30% of which are singletons, and 0.06% to 0.07% rests with the top ten. The sample consisted of naive CD4+ T cells from blood. Every receptor here comes from a man between 18 and 29 years old in good health.

The chain employs TRBV27 and TRBJ2-4; D possibly corresponds to TRBD2 (5 bases). The V end lost 3 bases, the J end lost 6 bases, and 9 bases lay between the germline ends. This CDR3 region has 13 residues. The germline CDR1 and CDR2 sequences are MNHEY and SMNVEV (reference sequence). The CDR3 protein is CASSFSAGNIQYF. CDR3 DNA: TGTGCCAGCAGTTTTAGCGCCGGAAACATTCAGTACTTC.

This clone was found a few times. This sequence joins TRBV9 and TRBJ2-3, with a possible D match to TRBD2 (6 bases). V was trimmed by 0 bases and J by 4 bases, leaving 12 bases between them. Germline CDR1 reads SGDLS; CDR2 reads YYNGEE. This CDR3 has 15 amino acids. The CDR3 nucleotides read TGTGCCAGCAGCGTAGAATTAAGCGGGCCAGATACGCAGTATTTT. Its translation: CASSVELSGPDTQYF.

This clone was seen only a few times. The V gene is TRBV2, the J gene TRBJ1-5, with a tentative D call TRBD1 (6 bases). The V end lost 6 bases, the J end lost 2 bases, and 14 bases lay between the germline ends. CDR3 length: 15 residues. Germline V gene sequence: CDR1 SNHLY, CDR2 FYNNEI. The CDR3: CASSAGVPGNQPQHF. The CDR3 coding sequence is TGTGCCAGCAGCGCAGGGGTTCCGGGCAATCAGCCCCAGCATTTT.

This clone was found a few times. The chain carries TRBV10-3 and TRBJ2-2; D not certain. V shed 0 bases and J shed 6 bases, with 8 bases lying between them. CDR1 and CDR2 (germline): ENHRY, SYGVKD. This CDR3 is 14 amino acids long. The CDR3 loop reads CAISESAMAGELFF. CDR3 in DNA: TGTGCCATCAGTGAGTCGGCGATGGCCGGGGAGCTGTTTTTT.

This clone was detected a few times. The rearrangement links TRBV29-1 to TRBJ2-3; 9 bases align to TRBD2. This CDR3 comprises 14 residues. V dropped 4 bases and J dropped 6; count of bases not matched to a gene: 8. The V gene's germline CDR1 is SQVTM and CDR2 ANQGSEA. CDR3 sequence reads: CSVGGSGRMDTQYF. In DNA form, the CDR3 reads TGCAGCGTTGGCGGTAGCGGGAGAATGGATACGCAGTATTTT.